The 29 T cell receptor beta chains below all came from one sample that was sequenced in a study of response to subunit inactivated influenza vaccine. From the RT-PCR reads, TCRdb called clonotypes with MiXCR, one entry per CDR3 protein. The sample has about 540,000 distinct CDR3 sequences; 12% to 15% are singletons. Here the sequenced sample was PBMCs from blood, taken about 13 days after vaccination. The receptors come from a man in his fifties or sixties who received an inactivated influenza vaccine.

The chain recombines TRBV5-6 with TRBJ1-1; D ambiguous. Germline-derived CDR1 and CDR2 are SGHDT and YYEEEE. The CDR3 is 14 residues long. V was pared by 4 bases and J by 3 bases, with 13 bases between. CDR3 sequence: CASSPRRVDTEAFF. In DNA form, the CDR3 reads TGTGCCAGCAGCCCGCGACGGGTGGACACTGAAGCTTTCTTT.

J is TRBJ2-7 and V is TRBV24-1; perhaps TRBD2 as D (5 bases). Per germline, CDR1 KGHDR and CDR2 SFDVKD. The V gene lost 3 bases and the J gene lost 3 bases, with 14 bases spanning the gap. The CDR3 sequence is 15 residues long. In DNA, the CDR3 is TGTGCCACCAGTGATCCCCGGGCGGGCGGCTACGAGCAGTACTTC. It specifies CATSDPRAGGYEQYF.

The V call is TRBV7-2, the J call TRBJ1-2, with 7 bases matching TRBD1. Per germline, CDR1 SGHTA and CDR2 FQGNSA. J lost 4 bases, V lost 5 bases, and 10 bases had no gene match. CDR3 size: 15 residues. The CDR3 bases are TGTGCCAGCAGCCAGGGACAGTATCTGGGCTATGGCTACACCTTC. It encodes CASSQGQYLGYGYTF. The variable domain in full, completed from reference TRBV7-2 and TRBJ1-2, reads GAGVSQSPSNKVTEKGKDVELRCDPISGHTALYWYRQSLGQGLEFLIYFQGNSAPDKSGLPSDRFSAERTGGSVSTLTIQRTQQEDSAVYLCASSQGQYLGYGYTFGSGTRLTVV.

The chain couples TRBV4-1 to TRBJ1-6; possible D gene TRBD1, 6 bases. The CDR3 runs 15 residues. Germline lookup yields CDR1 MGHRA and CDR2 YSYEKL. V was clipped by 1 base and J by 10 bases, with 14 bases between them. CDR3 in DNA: TGCGCCAGCAGCCAAGGTCGAGGGGGGGGATCACCCCTCCACTTT. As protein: CASSQGRGGGSPLHF.

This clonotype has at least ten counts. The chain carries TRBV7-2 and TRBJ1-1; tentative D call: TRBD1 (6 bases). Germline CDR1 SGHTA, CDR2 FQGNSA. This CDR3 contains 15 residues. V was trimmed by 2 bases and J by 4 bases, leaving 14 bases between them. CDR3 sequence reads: CASSLIMGAGTEAFF. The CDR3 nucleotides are TGTGCCAGCAGCTTAATCATGGGGGCAGGCACTGAAGCTTTCTTT.

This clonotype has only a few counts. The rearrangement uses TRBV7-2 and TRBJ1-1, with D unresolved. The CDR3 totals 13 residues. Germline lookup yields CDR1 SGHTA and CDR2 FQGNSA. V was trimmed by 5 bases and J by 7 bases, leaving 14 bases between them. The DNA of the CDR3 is TGTGCCAGCAGCCGCGGGAAGGGCCATGAAGCTTTCTTT. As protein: CASSRGKGHEAFF.

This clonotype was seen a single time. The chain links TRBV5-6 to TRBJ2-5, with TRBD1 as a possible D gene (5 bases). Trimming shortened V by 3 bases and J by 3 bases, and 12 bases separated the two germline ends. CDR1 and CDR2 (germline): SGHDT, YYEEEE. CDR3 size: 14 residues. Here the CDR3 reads CASSSQGLEETQYF. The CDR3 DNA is TGTGCCAGCAGCTCGCAGGGTTTGGAAGAGACCCAGTACTTC.

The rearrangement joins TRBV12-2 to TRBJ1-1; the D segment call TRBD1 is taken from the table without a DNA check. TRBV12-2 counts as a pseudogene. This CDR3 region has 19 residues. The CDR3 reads CASRLAGRQDCCMNTEAFF. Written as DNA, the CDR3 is TGTGCAAGTCGCTTAGCGGGGCGACAGGACTGCTGCATGAACACTGAAGCTTTCTTT.

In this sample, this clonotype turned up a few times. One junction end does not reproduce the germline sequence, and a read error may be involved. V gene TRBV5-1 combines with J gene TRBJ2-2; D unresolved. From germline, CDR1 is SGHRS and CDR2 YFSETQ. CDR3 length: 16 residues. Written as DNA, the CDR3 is TGCGCCAGCAGCCCCAGCCCGGATCCGAAAACCGGGGAGCTGTTTTTT. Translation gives CASSPSPDPKTGELFF.

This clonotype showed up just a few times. This chain's CDR3 is CASSPYTARTSYEQYF. In DNA form, the CDR3 reads TGTGCCAGCAGCCCGTACACGGCCCGCACCTCCTACGAGCAGTACTTC. The rearrangement links TRBV3-1 to TRBJ2-7; no reliable D call. V shed 4 bases and J shed 0 bases, with 16 bases lying between them. The CDR3 consists of 16 residues. Germline CDR1 and CDR2: LGHDT and YNNKEL (reference sequence).

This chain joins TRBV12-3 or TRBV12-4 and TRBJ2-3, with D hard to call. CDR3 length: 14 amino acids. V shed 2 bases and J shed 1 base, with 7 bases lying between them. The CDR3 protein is CASSLSRRTDTQYF. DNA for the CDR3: TGTGCCAGCAGTTTAAGCCGACGCACAGATACGCAGTATTTT.

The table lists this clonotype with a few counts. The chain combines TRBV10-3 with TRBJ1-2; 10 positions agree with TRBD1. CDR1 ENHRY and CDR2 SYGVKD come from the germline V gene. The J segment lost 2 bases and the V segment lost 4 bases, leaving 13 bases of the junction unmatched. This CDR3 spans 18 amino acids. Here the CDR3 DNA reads TGTGCCATCAGTGTGTATGGCAGGGGGACAGGGGTAAACTATGGCTACACCTTC. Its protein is CAISVYGRGTGVNYGYTF.

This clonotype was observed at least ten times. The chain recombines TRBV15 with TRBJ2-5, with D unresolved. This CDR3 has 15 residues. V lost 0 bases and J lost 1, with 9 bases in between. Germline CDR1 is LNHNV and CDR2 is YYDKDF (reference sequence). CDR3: CATSRDLTFQETQYF. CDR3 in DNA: TGTGCCACCAGCAGAGATTTGACTTTCCAAGAGACCCAGTACTTC. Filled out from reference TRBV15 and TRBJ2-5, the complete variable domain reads DAMVIQNPRYQVTQFGKPVTLSCSQTLNHNVMYWYQQKSSQAPKLLFHYYDKDFNNEADTPDNFQSRRPNTSFCFLDIRSPGLGDTAMYLCATSRDLTFQETQYFGPGTRLLVL.

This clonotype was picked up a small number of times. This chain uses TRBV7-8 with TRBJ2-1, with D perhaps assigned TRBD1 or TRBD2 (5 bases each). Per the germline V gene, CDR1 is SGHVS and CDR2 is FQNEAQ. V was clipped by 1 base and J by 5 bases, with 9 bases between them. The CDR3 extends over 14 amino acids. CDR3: CASSLGTGHNEQFF. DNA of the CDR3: TGTGCCAGCAGCTTAGGGACGGGACACAATGAGCAGTTCTTC. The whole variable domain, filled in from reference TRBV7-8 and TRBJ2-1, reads GAGVSQSPRYKVAKRGQDVALRCDPISGHVSLFWYQQALGQGPEFLTYFQNEAQLDKSGLPSDRFFAERPEGSVSTLKIQRTQQEDSAVYLCASSLGTGHNEQFFGPGTRLTVL.

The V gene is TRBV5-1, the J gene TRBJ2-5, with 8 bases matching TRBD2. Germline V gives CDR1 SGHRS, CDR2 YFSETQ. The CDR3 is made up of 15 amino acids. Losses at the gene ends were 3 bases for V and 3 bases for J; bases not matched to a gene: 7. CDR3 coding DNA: TGCGCCAGCAGCTCCAGACTAGCGCTAAAAGAGACCCAGTACTTC. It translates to CASSSRLALKETQYF.

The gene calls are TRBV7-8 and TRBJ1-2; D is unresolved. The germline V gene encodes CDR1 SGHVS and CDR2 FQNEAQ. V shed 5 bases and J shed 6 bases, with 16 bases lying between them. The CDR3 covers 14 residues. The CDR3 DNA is TGTGCCAGCAGCCCCCTTACCTATTCCCATGGCTACACCTTC. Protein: CASSPLTYSHGYTF.

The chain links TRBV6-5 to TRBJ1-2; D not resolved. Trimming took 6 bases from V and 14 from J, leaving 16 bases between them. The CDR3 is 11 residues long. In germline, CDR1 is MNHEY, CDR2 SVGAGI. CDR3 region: CASSLGERETF. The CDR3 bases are TGTGCCAGCAGCCTCGGGGAGAGGGAGACCTTC.

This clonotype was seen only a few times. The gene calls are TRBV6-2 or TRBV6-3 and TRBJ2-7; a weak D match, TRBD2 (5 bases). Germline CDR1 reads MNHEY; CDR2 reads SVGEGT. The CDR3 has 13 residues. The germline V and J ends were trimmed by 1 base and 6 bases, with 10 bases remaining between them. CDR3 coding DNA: TGTGCCAGCAGTTACTATGTGGGGAGCGAGCAGTACTTC. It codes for CASSYYVGSEQYF.

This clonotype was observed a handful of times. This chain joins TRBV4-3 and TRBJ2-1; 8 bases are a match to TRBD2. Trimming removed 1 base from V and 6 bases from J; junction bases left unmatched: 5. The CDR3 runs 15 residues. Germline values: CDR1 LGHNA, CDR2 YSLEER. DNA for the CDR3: TGCGCCAGCAGCCAAGGACTAGCGTCACTCAATGAGCAGTTCTTC. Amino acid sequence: CASSQGLASLNEQFF.

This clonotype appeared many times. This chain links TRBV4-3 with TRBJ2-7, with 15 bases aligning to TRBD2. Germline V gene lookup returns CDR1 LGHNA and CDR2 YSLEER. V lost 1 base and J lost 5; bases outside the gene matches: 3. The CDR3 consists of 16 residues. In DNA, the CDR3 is TGCGCCAGCAGCCAAGGGACTAGCGGGAGGGCCCACGAGCAGTACTTC. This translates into CASSQGTSGRAHEQYF.

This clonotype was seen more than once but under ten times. CDR3 nucleotides: TGTGCCAGCAGTTACAGGGGTTACTATGAAAAACTGTTTTTT. It translates to CASSYRGYYEKLFF. The chain carries TRBV12-3 or TRBV12-4 and TRBJ1-4; 7 nucleotides match TRBD1. This CDR3 contains 14 residues. Losses at the gene ends were 4 bases for V and 6 bases for J; bases not matched to a gene: 5.

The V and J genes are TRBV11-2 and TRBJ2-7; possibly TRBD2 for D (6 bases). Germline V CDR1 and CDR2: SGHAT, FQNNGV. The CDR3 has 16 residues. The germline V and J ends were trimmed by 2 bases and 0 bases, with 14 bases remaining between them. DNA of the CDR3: TGTGCCAGCAGCTTAATGATTCGCGGGAACTCCTACGAGCAGTACTTC. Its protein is CASSLMIRGNSYEQYF. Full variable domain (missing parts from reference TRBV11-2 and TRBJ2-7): EAGVAQSPRYKIIEKRQSVAFWCNPISGHATLYWYQQILGQGPKLLIQFQNNGVVDDSQLPKDRFSAERLKGVDSTLKIQPAKLEDSAVYLCASSLMIRGNSYEQYFGPGTRLTVT.

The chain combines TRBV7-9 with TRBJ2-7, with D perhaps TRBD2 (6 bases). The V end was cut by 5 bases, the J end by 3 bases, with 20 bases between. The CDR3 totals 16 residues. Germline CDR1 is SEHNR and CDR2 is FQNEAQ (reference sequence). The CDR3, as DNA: TGTGCCAGCAGCCCACCCGGGACTTCTAAATTCTACGAGCAGTACTTC. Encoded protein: CASSPPGTSKFYEQYF.

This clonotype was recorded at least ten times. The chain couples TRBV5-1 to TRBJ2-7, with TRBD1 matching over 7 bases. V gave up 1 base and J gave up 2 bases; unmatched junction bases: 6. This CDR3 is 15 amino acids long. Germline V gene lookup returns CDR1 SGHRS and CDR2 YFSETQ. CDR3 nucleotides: TGCGCCAGCAGCTTGACCGGGACAGCCCCCTACGAGCAGTACTTC. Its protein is CASSLTGTAPYEQYF.

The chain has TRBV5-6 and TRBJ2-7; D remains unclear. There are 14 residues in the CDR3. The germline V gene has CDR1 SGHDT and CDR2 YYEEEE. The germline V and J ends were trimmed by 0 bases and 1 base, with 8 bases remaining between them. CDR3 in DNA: TGTGCCAGCAGCTTGGCCCTAACTTCCTACGAGCAGTACTTC. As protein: CASSLALTSYEQYF.

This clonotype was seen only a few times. CDR3: CALSTGAREGGYTF. The CDR3, as DNA: TGTGCCCTCTCGACAGGGGCACGGGAGGGAGGCTACACCTTC. The chain links TRBV10-3 to TRBJ1-2; 8 nucleotides agree with TRBD1. CDR1 ENHRY and CDR2 SYGVKD come from the germline V gene. J was trimmed by 8 bases and V by 11 bases; bases with no gene match: 16. This CDR3 contains 14 residues.

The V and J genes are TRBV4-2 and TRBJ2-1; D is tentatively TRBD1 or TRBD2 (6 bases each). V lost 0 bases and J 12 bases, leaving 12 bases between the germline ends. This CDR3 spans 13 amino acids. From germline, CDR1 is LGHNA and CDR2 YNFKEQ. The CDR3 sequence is CASSQEWGAGQFF. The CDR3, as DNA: TGTGCCAGCAGCCAAGAATGGGGGGCCGGGCAGTTCTTC.

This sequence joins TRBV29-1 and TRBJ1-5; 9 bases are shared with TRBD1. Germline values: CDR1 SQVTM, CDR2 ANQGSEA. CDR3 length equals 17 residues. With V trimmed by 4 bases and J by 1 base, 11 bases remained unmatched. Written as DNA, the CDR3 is TGCAGCGTTGGTGGGTTAGGGGGGACAGGGAGCAATCAGCCCCAGCATTTT. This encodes CSVGGLGGTGSNQPQHF.

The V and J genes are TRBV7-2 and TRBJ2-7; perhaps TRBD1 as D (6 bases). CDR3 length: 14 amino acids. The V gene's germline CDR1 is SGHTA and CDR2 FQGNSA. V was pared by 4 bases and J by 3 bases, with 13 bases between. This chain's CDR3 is CASSYGTLDYEQYF. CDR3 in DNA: TGTGCCAGCAGCTACGGGACACTTGACTACGAGCAGTACTTC.